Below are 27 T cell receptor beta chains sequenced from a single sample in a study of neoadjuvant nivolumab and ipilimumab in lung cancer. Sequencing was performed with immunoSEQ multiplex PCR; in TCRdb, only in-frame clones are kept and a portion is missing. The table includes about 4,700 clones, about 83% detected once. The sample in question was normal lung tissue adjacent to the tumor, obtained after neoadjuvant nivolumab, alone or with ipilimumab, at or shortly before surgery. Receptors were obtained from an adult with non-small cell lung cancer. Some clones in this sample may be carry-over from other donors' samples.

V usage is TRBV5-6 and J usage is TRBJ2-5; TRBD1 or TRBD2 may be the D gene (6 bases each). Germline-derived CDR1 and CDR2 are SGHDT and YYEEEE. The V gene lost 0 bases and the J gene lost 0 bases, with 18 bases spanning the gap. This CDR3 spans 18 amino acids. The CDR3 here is CASSLAGATGTYQETQYF. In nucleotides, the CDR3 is TGTGCCAGCAGCTTGGCGGGGGCGACAGGCACATACCAAGAGACCCAGTACTTC.

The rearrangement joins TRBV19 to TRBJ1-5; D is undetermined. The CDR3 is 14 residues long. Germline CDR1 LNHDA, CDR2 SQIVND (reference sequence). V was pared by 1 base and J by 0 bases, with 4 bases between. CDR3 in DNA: TGTGCCAGTAGTATAGGTGGTAGCAATCAGCCCCAGCATTTT. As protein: CASSIGGSNQPQHF.

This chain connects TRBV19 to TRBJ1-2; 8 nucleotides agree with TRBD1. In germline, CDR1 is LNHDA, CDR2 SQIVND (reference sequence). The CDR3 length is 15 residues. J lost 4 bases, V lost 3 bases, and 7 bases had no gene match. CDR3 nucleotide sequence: TGTGCCAGTAGTATCGGACAGGGATACGGCTATGGCTACACCTTC. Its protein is CASSIGQGYGYGYTF.

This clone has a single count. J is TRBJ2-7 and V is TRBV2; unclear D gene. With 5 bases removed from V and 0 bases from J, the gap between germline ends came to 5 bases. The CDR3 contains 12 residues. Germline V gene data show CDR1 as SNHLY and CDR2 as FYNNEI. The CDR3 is CASSPSSYEQYF. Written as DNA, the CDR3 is TGTGCCAGCAGTCCTAGCTCCTACGAGCAGTACTTC.

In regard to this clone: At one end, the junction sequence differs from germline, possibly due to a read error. In nucleotides, the CDR3 is TGTGCTAGCAGCCCTCTCGACAGGGTCTACAATGAGCAGTTCTTC. This gives the protein CASSPLDRVYNEQFF. V gene TRBV7-7 combines with J gene TRBJ2-1, with TRBD1 matching 7 bases. The CDR3 spans 15 residues. In germline, CDR1 is SSHAT, CDR2 FNYEAQ (reference sequence).

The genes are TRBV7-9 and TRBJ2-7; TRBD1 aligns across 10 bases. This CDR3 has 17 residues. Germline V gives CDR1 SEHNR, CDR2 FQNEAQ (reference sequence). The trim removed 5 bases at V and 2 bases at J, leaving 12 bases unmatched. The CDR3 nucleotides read TGTGCCAGCAGCCAGACATACCGGGACAGGGGAACCTACGAGCAGTACTTC. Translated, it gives CASSQTYRDRGTYEQYF.

DNA of the CDR3: TGTGCCAGCAGCTTAGAGAGACTAGCGGGAAAGGAGCAGTACTTC. Translating gives CASSLERLAGKEQYF. The chain uses TRBV7-8 and TRBJ2-7, with 11 nucleotides matching TRBD2. Germline CDR1 reads SGHVS; CDR2 reads FQNEAQ. The CDR3 covers 15 residues. Trimming at V came to 1 base and at J to 7 bases, leaving 6 bases not matched to a gene.

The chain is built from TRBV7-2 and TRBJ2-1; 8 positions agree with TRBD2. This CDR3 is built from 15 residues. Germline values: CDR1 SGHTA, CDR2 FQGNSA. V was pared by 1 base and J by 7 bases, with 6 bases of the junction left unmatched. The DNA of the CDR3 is TGTGCCAGCAGCTTAGGGACTAGCCGAGGGAATGAGCAGTTCTTC. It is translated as CASSLGTSRGNEQFF.

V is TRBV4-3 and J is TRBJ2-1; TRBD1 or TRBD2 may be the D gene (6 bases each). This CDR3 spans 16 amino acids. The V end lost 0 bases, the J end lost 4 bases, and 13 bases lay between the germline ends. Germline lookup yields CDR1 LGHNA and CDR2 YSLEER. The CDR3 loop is CASSQDLGGSYNEQFF. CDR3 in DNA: TGCGCCAGCAGCCAAGATCTGGGGGGCTCATACAATGAGCAGTTCTTC.

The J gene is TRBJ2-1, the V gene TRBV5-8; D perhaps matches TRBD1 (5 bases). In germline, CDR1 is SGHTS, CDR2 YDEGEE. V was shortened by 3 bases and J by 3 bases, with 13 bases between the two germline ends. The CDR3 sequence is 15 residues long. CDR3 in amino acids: CASSSDGHLYNEQFF. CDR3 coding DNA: TGTGCCAGCAGCTCGGACGGACACCTCTACAATGAGCAGTTCTTC.

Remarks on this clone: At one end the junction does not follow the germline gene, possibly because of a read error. The CDR3 spells CASSVELQSDEQFF. The CDR3 DNA reads TGTGCTAGCAGCGTCGAACTACAGAGCGATGAGCAGTTCTTC. The chain links TRBV7-7 to TRBJ2-1; D not certain. CDR1 is SSHAT, CDR2 FNYEAQ, per germline (reference sequence). The CDR3 runs to 14 residues.

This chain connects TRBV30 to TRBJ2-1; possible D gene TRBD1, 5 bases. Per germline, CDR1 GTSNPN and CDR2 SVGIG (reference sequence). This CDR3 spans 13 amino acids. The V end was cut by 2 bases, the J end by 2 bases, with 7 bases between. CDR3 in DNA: TGTGCCTGGAGTCCAGGGCCCTACAATGAGCAGTTCTTC. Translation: CAWSPGPYNEQFF.

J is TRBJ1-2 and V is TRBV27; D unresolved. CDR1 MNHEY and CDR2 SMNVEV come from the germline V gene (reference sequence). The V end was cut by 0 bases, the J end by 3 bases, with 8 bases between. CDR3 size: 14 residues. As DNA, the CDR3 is TGTGCCAGCAGTTTATCCGGCAGCGACTATGGCTACACCTTC. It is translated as CASSLSGSDYGYTF.

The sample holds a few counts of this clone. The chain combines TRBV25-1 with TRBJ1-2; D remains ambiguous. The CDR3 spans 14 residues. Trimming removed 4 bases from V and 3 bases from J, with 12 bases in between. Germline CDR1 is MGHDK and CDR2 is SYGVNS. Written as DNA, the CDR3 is TGTGCCAGCAGTGGGCCCCGGGGTGACTATGGCTACACCTTC. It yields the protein CASSGPRGDYGYTF.

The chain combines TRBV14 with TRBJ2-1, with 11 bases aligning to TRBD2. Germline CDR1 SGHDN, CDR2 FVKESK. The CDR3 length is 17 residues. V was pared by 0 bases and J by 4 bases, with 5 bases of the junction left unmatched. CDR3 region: CASSQDLRLAGYNEQFF. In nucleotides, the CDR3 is TGTGCCAGCAGCCAAGATCTTAGACTAGCGGGGTACAATGAGCAGTTCTTC.

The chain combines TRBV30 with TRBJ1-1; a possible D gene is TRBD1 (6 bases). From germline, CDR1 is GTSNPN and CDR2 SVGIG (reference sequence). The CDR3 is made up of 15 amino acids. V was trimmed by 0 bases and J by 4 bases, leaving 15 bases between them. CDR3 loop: CAWSVTWGAGTEAFF. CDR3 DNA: TGTGCCTGGAGTGTAACCTGGGGGGCCGGCACTGAAGCTTTCTTT.

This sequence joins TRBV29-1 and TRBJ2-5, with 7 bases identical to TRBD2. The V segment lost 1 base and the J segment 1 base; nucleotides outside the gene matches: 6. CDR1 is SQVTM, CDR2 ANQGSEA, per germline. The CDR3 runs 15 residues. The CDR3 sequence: CSVEARGGPQETQYF. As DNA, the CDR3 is TGCAGCGTTGAAGCGCGCGGGGGACCCCAAGAGACCCAGTACTTC.

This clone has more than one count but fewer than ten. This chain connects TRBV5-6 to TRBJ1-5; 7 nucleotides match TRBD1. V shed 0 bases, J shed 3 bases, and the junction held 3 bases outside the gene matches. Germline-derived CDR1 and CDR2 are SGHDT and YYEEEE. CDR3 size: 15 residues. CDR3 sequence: CASSLAGGINQPQHF. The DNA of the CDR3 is TGTGCCAGCAGCTTGGCAGGGGGTATCAATCAGCCCCAGCATTTT.

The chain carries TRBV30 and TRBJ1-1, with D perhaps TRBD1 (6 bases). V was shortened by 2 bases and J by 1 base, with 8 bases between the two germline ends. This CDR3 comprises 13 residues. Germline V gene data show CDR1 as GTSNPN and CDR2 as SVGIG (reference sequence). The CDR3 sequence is CAWSLQGNTEAFF. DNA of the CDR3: TGTGCCTGGAGTCTACAGGGGAACACTGAAGCTTTCTTT.

CDR3 nucleotides: TGTGCCAGCAGTTACCAAGACGGGACAGGGGGCTACGAGCAGTACTTC. Translating gives CASSYQDGTGGYEQYF. This chain joins TRBV6-5 and TRBJ2-7; 11 bases fit TRBD1. With V trimmed by 2 bases and J by 3 bases, 6 bases remained unmatched. Germline V gives CDR1 MNHEY, CDR2 SVGAGI. This CDR3 is built from 16 residues.

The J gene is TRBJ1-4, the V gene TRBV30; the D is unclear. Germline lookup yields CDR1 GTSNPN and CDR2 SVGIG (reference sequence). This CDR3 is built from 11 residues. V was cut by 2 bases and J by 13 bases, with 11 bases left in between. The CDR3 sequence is CAWSFGESLFF. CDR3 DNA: TGTGCCTGGAGTTTTGGTGAATCACTGTTTTTT.

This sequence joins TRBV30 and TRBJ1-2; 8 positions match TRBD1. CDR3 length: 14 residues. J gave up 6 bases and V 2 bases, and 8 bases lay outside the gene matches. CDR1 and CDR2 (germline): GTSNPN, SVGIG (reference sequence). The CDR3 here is CAWSTGTGIHGYTF. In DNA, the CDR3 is TGTGCCTGGAGTACCGGGACAGGAATCCATGGCTACACCTTC.

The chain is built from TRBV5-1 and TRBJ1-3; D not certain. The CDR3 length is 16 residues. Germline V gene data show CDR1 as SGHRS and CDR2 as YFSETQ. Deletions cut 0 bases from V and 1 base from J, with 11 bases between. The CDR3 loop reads CASSLEPAQSGNTIYF. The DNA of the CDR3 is TGCGCCAGCAGCTTGGAACCCGCTCAATCTGGAAACACCATATATTTT. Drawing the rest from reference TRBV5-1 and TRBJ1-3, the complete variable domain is KAGVTQTPRYLIKTRGQQVTLSCSPISGHRSVSWYQQTPGQGLQFLFEYFSETQRNKGNFPGRFSGRQFSNSRSEMNVSTLELGDSALYLCASSLEPAQSGNTIYFGEGSWLTVV.

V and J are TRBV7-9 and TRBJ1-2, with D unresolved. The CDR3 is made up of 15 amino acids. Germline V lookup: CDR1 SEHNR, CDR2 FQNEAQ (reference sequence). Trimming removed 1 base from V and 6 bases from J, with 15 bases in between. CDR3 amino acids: CASSLDERGEHGYTF. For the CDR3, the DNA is TGTGCCAGCAGCTTAGATGAGAGAGGAGAGCATGGCTACACCTTC.

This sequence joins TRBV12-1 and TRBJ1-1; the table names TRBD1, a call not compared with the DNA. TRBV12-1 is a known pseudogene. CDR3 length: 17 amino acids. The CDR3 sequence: CASSFSPRQGRDTEAFF. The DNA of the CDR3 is TGTGCCAGCAGCTTTTCCCCGAGACAGGGGAGAGACACTGAAGCTTTCTTT.

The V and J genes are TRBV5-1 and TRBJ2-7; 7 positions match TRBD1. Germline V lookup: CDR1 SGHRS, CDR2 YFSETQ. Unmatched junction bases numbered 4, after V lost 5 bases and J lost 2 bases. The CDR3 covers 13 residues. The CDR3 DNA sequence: TGCGCCAGCAGACCGGGACAGACCTACGAGCAGTACTTC. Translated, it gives CASRPGQTYEQYF.

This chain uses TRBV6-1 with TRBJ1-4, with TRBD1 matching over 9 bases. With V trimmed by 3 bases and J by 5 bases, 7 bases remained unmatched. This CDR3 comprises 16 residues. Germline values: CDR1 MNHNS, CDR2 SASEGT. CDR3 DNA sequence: TGTGCCAGCAGTGAGAACATTGGACAGGGGAATGAAAAACTGTTTTTT. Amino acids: CASSENIGQGNEKLFF.